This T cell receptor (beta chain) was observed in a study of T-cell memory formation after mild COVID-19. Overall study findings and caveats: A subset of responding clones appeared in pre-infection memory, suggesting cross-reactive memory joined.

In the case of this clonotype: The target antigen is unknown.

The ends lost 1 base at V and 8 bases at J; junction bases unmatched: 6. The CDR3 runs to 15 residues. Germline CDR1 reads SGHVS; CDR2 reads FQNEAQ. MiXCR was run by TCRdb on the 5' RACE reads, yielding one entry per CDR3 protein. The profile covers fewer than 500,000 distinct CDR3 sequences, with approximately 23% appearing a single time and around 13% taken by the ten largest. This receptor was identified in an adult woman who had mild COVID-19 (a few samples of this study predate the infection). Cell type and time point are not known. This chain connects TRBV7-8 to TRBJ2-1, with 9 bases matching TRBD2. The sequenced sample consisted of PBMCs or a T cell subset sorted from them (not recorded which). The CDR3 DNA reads TGTGCCAGCAGCTTAGTCGCTAGCGGGGCCTATGAGCAGTTCTTC. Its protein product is CASSLVASGAYEQFF.